The clone carrying this T cell receptor (beta chain) was picked up a small number of times. What it binds is unknown. This CDR3 has 14 residues. V lost 6 bases, J lost 7 bases, and 14 bases lay in between. Germline loops: CDR1 SGHRS, CDR2 YFSETQ. This specimen comes from a study of OX40 agonist ivuxolimab in advanced cancers. In the study overall: Those treated in dose escalation had hepatocellular carcinoma, melanoma, renal cell cancer or head and neck cancer. Study observations and caveats: Averaging showed that CD8+ T cells had more expanded clones than CD4+ did. The CD4+ and CD8+ T cells in the blood had expanded clonally by week 6 at 0.1 to 3.0 mg/kg.

Using immunoSEQ multiplex PCR, the repertoire was profiled, and TCRdb retains in-frame clones only, with some absent. The data show fewer than 45,000 clones, around 89% seen once. This receptor was obtained from an adult with an advanced solid tumor such as melanoma, head and neck, liver or kidney cancer. The chain has TRBV5-1 and TRBJ1-6, with D perhaps matching TRBD1 (5 bases). This specimen consisted of CD4+ or CD8+ T cells sorted from blood, obtained in a trial of the OX40 agonist ivuxolimab. CDR3 protein: CASTRDWENSPLHF. The DNA of the CDR3 is TGCGCCAGCACCCGGGACTGGGAAAATTCACCCCTCCACTTT.